The next 23 T cell receptor beta chains were all read from a single sample in a study of regulatory T cells in long-lasting Graves disease. Time point: persistent/refractory GD, antithyroid drugs over 5 years with positive TRAb. PBMCs were the source of the RNA used for TCR sequencing. The authors built TCR beta libraries using iRepertoire HTBI primers and Arm-PCR of CDR3 regions. Each CDR3 protein gets one entry after TCRdb re-called the multiplex PCR reads with MiXCR. The profile shows 350,000 to 450,000 distinct CDR3 sequences, roughly a fifth of them singletons. Sample: peripheral blood mononuclear cells (PBMCs), taken when the disease was refractory, from a patient treated with antithyroid drugs. The receptors originated from a female donor with Graves disease.

At least ten counts were recorded for this clonotype. The V gene is TRBV30, the J gene TRBJ1-1; D gene ambiguous. This CDR3 comprises 12 residues. Germline CDR1 GTSNPN, CDR2 SVGIG (reference sequence). Trimming removed 2 bases from V and 4 bases from J, with 8 bases in between. The DNA for the CDR3 is TGTGCCTGGAGTCAAGGTGGCACTGAAGCTTTCTTT. Its translation: CAWSQGGTEAFF.

This clonotype has more than one count but fewer than ten. This chain links TRBV15 with TRBJ1-6; D remains unclear. The V gene's germline CDR1 is LNHNV and CDR2 YYDKDF (reference sequence). Deletions cut 0 bases from V and 7 bases from J, with 1 base between. CDR3 length: 12 residues. The DNA for the CDR3 is TGTGCCACCAGCAGAGACAATTCACCCCTCCACTTT. It specifies CATSRDNSPLHF.

The chain recombines TRBV6-1 with TRBJ1-5; TRBD1 might be the D (5 bases). In germline, CDR1 is MNHNS, CDR2 SASEGT. Trimming removed 3 bases from V and 6 bases from J, with 12 bases in between. The CDR3 sequence is 14 residues long. The CDR3 region is CASSEGGGSQPQHF. CDR3 nucleotides: TGTGCCAGCAGTGAGGGGGGAGGGAGTCAGCCCCAGCATTTT.

Concerning this clonotype itself: A clone one base away is much larger, so this may be a read error. The rearrangement links TRBV5-5 to TRBJ2-4; D perhaps matches TRBD1 (7 bases). The CDR3 sequence is 14 residues long. Germline values: CDR1 SGHKS, CDR2 YYEKEE (reference sequence). The V gene lost 3 bases and the J gene lost 8 bases, with 15 bases spanning the gap. CDR3 loop: CASSSTARGDIQYF. The CDR3 DNA reads as TGTGCCAGCAGCTCGACTGCCAGGGGGGACATTCAGTACTTC.

The V gene is TRBV18, the J gene TRBJ1-1; the D is unclear. With 8 bases removed from V and 1 base from J, the gap between germline ends came to 11 bases. The CDR3 has 13 residues. Germline V lookup: CDR1 KGHSH, CDR2 LQKENI. CDR3 amino acids: CASLTFPNTEAFF. Written as DNA, the CDR3 is TGTGCCAGCCTTACGTTCCCGAACACTGAAGCTTTCTTT.

The sample holds a few counts of this clonotype. The chain recombines TRBV6-1 with TRBJ1-6, with 7 bases aligning to TRBD1. Germline V gives CDR1 MNHNS, CDR2 SASEGT. With V trimmed by 6 bases and J by 9 bases, 23 bases remained unmatched. The CDR3 extends over 19 amino acids. The CDR3 loop reads CASRIRRQGEPNRGSPLHF. DNA for the CDR3: TGTGCCAGCAGGATTCGTAGACAGGGTGAACCGAATAGGGGTTCACCCCTCCACTTT.

This clonotype was seen a handful of times. The chain is built from TRBV7-2 and TRBJ1-3; 7 positions match TRBD1. Trimming cost V 3 bases and J 2 bases; bases outside gene matches: 4. The germline V gene encodes CDR1 SGHTA and CDR2 FQGNSA. The CDR3 length is 15 residues. CDR3 region: CASSLTGSAGNTIYF. As DNA, the CDR3 is TGTGCCAGCAGCTTGACAGGGAGCGCTGGAAACACCATATATTTT.

The chain combines TRBV6-1 with TRBJ2-3; 10 bases are a match to TRBD1. The germline gives CDR1 MNHNS, CDR2 SASEGT. CDR3 length equals 15 residues. With V trimmed by 6 bases and J by 1 base, 4 bases remained unmatched. The CDR3 sequence is CASSETGGGTDTQYF. The CDR3 DNA reads as TGTGCCAGCAGCGAGACAGGGGGCGGCACAGATACGCAGTATTTT.

This clonotype was counted between two and nine times. The chain couples TRBV12-3 or TRBV12-4 to TRBJ2-1, with D tentatively TRBD1 or TRBD2 (5 bases each). The CDR3 covers 16 residues. Deletions cut 6 bases from V and 4 bases from J, with 19 bases between. CDR3 in DNA: TGTGCCAGCAGAAGGTCCGGGGCCCCTGAGTACAATGAGCAGTTCTTC. Protein product: CASRRSGAPEYNEQFF.

CDR3 sequence (DNA): TGTGCCAGCAGCCATACAACCCTTGAGCGGGAGTGGGACACAGATACGCAGTATTTT. Protein product: CASSHTTLEREWDTDTQYF. J is TRBJ2-3 and V is TRBV27; 8 nucleotides align to TRBD2. Germline V gives CDR1 MNHEY, CDR2 SMNVEV (reference sequence). V trimming: 6 bases; J trimming: 2 bases; junction bases outside the gene matches: 19. The length of the CDR3 is 19 residues.

This clonotype was observed a handful of times. The V call is TRBV7-9, the J call TRBJ2-1; D remains unclear. V was trimmed by 5 bases and J by 9 bases, leaving 11 bases between them. CDR1 is SEHNR and CDR2 is FQNEAQ in the germline V gene (reference sequence). This CDR3 is 12 amino acids long. CDR3 bases: TGTGCCAGCAGCGGGGATGCCGGTGAGCAGTTCTTC. Translating gives CASSGDAGEQFF.

This clonotype was counted at least ten times. The rearrangement joins TRBV28 to TRBJ1-5; the match to TRBD1 covers 10 bases. CDR1 and CDR2 from the germline V gene are MDHEN and SYDVKM. This CDR3 contains 15 residues. V trimming: 5 bases; J trimming: 5 bases; junction bases outside the gene matches: 6. The CDR3 loop is CASSPPTGGYQPQHF. The CDR3 DNA follows: TGTGCCAGCAGTCCCCCGACAGGGGGCTATCAGCCCCAGCATTTT.

There are a few counts of this clonotype. The gene calls are TRBV2 and TRBJ2-7; D call uncertain. CDR1 is SNHLY and CDR2 is FYNNEI in the germline V gene. The CDR3 is made up of 16 amino acids. The germline V and J ends were trimmed by 2 bases and 0 bases, with 14 bases remaining between them. CDR3 nucleotide sequence: TGTGCCAGCAGTGAAATCTCGGTCGAAAGCTCCTACGAGCAGTACTTC. Amino acid sequence: CASSEISVESSYEQYF.

This rearrangement joins TRBV6-1 to TRBJ2-2, with 11 positions matching TRBD1. The CDR3 has 17 residues. The junction had 9 bases not matched to a gene; V was cut back by 4 bases and J by 5 bases. CDR1 is MNHNS, CDR2 SASEGT, per germline. Here the CDR3 reads CASSATIGTGGTGELFF. DNA for the CDR3: TGTGCCAGCAGTGCCACAATCGGGACAGGGGGAACCGGGGAGCTGTTTTTT.

In the case of this clonotype: The CDR3 does not end in the conserved phenylalanine or tryptophan, so this is likely a read error. V gene TRBV20-1 combines with J gene TRBJ2-2; tentatively, D is TRBD2 (5 bases). The CDR3 contains 12 residues. Trimming stripped 3 bases from V and 6 bases from J, with 8 bases between. CDR1 is DFQATT and CDR2 is SNEGSKA in the germline V gene (reference sequence). CDR3 nucleotide sequence: TGCAGTGCTAGCATGAGGGCCGGGGAGCTGTTTCTT. Its protein product is CSASMRAGELFL.

This clonotype was counted many times. V and J are TRBV2 and TRBJ2-5; the D is unclear. CDR1 is SNHLY, CDR2 FYNNEI, per germline. The CDR3 totals 12 residues. Trimming pared 8 bases from V and 5 bases from J, leaving 12 bases between. This chain's CDR3 is CASLSSGETQYF. CDR3 nucleotide sequence: TGTGCCAGCCTTAGTTCGGGCGAGACCCAGTACTTC.

This clonotype was found many times. The CDR3 bases are TGTGCCAGCAGGTCTGACAGGGCCAATCCCTACGAGCAGTACTTC. Its protein is CASRSDRANPYEQYF. The gene calls are TRBV28 and TRBJ2-7, with 7 nucleotides matching TRBD1. The CDR3 has 15 amino acids. V gave up 6 bases and J gave up 2 bases; unmatched junction bases: 10. Looked up from germline, CDR1 is MDHEN and CDR2 is SYDVKM.

On this clonotype: One base away lies a much larger clone, so this may be a sequencing read error. V gene TRBV27 combines with J gene TRBJ1-5; 7 bases agree with TRBD1. CDR1 and CDR2 (germline): MNHEY, SMNVEV (reference sequence). V shed 7 bases, J shed 4 bases, and the junction held 4 bases outside the gene matches. This CDR3 comprises 13 residues. CDR3 in amino acids: CASKQGGNQPQHF. In DNA, the CDR3 is TGTGCCAGCAAGCAGGGGGGAAATCAGCCCCAGCATTTT.

This clonotype was observed a few times. This rearrangement joins TRBV4-1 to TRBJ1-1; 8 bases map to TRBD1. The V segment lost 3 bases and the J segment 5 bases; nucleotides outside the gene matches: 8. This CDR3 is 15 amino acids long. Per the germline V gene, CDR1 is MGHRA and CDR2 is YSYEKL. The CDR3 DNA sequence: TGCGCCAGCAGCCACCCCGGCAGGGGGCAAACTGAAGCTTTCTTT. This translates into CASSHPGRGQTEAFF.

This clonotype was detected ten times or more. V and J are TRBV12-3 or TRBV12-4 and TRBJ2-2, with 10 bases lining up with TRBD2. This CDR3 region has 15 residues. V gave up 4 bases and J gave up 4 bases; unmatched junction bases: 3. CDR3 protein: CASSSWTSGTGELFF. The CDR3, as DNA: TGTGCCAGCAGTTCCTGGACTAGCGGCACCGGGGAGCTGTTTTTT.

This clonotype has ten or more counts. The chain uses TRBV12-3 or TRBV12-4 and TRBJ2-7; 10 positions agree with TRBD1. V trimming: 4 bases; J trimming: 7 bases; junction bases outside the gene matches: 7. The CDR3 totals 14 residues. In nucleotides, the CDR3 is TGTGCCAGCAGTTCCGGGACAGGGGAAATGGAGCAGTACTTC. Amino acids: CASSSGTGEMEQYF.

This clonotype has at least ten counts. V usage is TRBV14 and J usage is TRBJ1-2, with D unclear. Germline loops: CDR1 SGHDN, CDR2 FVKESK. This CDR3 is 12 amino acids long. The ends were cut back, 0 bases at V and 8 bases at J, with 7 bases in the middle. DNA of the CDR3: TGTGCCAGCAGCCAAGATTTTGGAGGCTACACCTTC. This sequence encodes CASSQDFGGYTF.

This clonotype has a count of ten or more. This chain links TRBV2 with TRBJ1-2; the D is unclear. Germline lookup yields CDR1 SNHLY and CDR2 FYNNEI. The CDR3 runs 14 residues. The germline V and J ends were trimmed by 4 bases and 4 bases, with 13 bases remaining between them. The CDR3 nucleotides read TGTGCCAGCAGTGGGGAGACAACTCTCTATGGCTACACCTTC. This codes for CASSGETTLYGYTF.